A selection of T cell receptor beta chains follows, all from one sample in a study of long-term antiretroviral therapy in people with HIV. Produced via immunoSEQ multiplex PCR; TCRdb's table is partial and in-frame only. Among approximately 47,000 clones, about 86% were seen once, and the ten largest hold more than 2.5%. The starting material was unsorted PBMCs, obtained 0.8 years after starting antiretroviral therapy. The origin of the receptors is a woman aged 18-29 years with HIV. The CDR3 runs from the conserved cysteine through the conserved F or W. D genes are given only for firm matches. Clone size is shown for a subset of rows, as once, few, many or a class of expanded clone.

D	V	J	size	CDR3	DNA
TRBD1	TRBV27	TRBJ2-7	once	CASRDRERDEQYF	TGTGCCAGCAGGGACAGGGAGCGAGACGAGCAGTACTTC
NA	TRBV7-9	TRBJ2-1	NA	CASSASGARDEQFF	TGTGCCAGCAGCGCATCCGGGGCTAGGGATGAGCAGTTCTTC
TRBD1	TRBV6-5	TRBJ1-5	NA	CASSYSGTANQPQHF	TGTGCCAGCAGTTACTCTGGGACAGCCAATCAGCCCCAGCATTTT
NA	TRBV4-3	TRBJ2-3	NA	CASSPGDRSSTDTQYF	TGCGCCAGCAGCCCCGGGGATCGATCTAGCACAGATACGCAGTATTTT
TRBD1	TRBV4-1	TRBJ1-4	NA	CASSHPGGTGWEKLFF	TGCGCCAGCAGCCACCCTGGAGGGACAGGGTGGGAAAAACTGTTTTTT
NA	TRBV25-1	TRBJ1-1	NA	CASSVKTEAFF	TGTGCCAGCAGTGTTAAGACTGAAGCTTTCTTT
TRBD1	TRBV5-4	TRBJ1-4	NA	CASNSRGREEKLFF	TGTGCCAGCAACAGCAGGGGGCGAGAAGAAAAACTGTTTTTT
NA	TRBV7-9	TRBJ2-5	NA	CASRSGLTGRETQYF	TGTGCCAGCAGATCTGGATTAACAGGCAGAGAGACCCAGTACTTC
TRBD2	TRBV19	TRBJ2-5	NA	CASSRLAGGDETQYF	TGTGCCAGTTCGAGACTAGCGGGAGGTGATGAGACCCAGTACTTC
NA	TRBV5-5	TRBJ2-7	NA	CASSLGYHGIDYEQYF	TGTGCCAGCAGCTTGGGATATCACGGGATTGACTACGAGCAGTACTTC
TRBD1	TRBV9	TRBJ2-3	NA	CASSASPGQGTDTQYF	TGTGCCAGCAGCGCATCCCCGGGACAGGGCACAGATACGCAGTATTTT
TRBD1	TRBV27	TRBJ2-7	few	CASSLSSPRTGSYEQYF	TGTGCCAGCAGTTTATCGTCCCCCAGGACAGGTTCCTACGAGCAGTACTTC
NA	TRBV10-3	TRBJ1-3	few	CALSRDSGNTIYF	TGTGCCTTGTCCAGGGACTCTGGAAACACCATATATTTT
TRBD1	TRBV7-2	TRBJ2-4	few	CASRAKWDSRNIQYF	TGTGCCAGCAGGGCAAAATGGGACAGCAGAAACATTCAGTACTTC
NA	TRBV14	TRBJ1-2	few	CASSQLADYGYTF	TGTGCCAGCAGCCAATTAGCGGACTATGGCTACACCTTC
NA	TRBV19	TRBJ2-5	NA	CASGESPGARKTQYF	TGTGCCAGTGGAGAATCCCCGGGGGCCAGGAAGACCCAGTACTTC
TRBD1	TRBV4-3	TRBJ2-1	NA	CASSQGIPPGQGISYEQFF	TGCGCCAGCAGCCAAGGGATACCACCGGGACAGGGGATTTCTTATGAGCAGTTCTTC
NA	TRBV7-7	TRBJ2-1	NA	CASSLDSNLGNEQFF	TGTGCTAGCAGCTTAGACAGCAACCTCGGGAATGAGCAGTTCTTC
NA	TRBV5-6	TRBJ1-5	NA	CASSLEGSYSNQPQHF	TGTGCCAGCAGCTTAGAGGGGAGCTATAGCAATCAGCCCCAGCATTTT
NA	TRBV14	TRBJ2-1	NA	CASSPGTHNEQFF	TGTGCCAGCAGCCCGGGGACTCATAATGAGCAGTTCTTC
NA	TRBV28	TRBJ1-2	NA	CASSFALDGPGGYTF	TGTGCCAGCAGTTTCGCGTTAGACGGCCCTGGAGGCTACACCTTC
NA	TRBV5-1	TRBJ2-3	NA	CASSLDRATGDTQYF	TGCGCCAGCAGCTTGGATCGGGCTACGGGGGATACGCAGTATTTT
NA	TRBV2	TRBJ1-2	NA	CASSEGGGGYTF	TGTGCCAGCAGTGAAGGGGGAGGAGGCTACACCTTC
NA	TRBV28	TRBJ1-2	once	CASSSGVSGYTF	TGTGCCAGCAGTTCCGGGGTCTCCGGCTACACCTTC
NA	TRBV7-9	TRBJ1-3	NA	CASGQDGVAGNTIYF	TGTGCCTCGGGCCAGGATGGGGTTGCTGGAAACACCATATATTTT
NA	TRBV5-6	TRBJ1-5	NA	CASSLFRDSYNQPQHF	TGTGCCAGCAGCTTGTTCCGAGACAGCTACAATCAGCCCCAGCATTTT
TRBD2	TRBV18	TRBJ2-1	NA	CASSPGLDLNNEQFF	TGTGCCAGCTCACCAGGACTAGACCTTAACAATGAGCAGTTCTTC
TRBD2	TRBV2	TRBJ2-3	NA	CANKASGANTDTQYF	TGTGCCAACAAGGCTAGCGGGGCAAACACAGATACGCAGTATTTT